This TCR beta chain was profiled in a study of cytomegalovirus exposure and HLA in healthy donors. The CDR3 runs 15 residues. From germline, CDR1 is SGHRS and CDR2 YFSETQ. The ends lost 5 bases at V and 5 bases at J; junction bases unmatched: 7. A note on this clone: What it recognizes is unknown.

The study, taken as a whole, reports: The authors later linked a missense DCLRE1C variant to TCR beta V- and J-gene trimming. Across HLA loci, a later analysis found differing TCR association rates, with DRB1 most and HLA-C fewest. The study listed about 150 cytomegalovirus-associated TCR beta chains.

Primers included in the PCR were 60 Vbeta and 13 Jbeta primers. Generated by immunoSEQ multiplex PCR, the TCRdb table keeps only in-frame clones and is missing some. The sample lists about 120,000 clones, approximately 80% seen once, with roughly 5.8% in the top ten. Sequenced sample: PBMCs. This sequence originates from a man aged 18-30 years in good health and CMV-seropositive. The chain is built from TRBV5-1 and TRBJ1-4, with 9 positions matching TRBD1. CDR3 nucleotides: TGCGCCAGCAGTTCGGGACAGGGTGTCAATGAAAAACTGTTTTTT. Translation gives CASSSGQGVNEKLFF.